Listed here are 24 T cell receptor beta chains from one sample, sequenced in a study of T cell responses to AZD1222 COVID-19 vaccine. Produced via immunoSEQ multiplex PCR; TCRdb's table is partial and in-frame only. The sample shows fewer than 110,000 clones, 70% to 90% of them seen only once. The specimen comprised peripheral blood, sampled 28 days after the second AZD1222 dose. Receptors were obtained from an adult who received the AZD1222 COVID-19 vaccine.

This clone was picked up a small number of times. The CDR3 nucleotides are TGTGCCAGCAGCCGCCACAGGGGGCAGACGGATGAAGCTTTCTTT. This sequence encodes CASSRHRGQTDEAFF. The rearrangement uses TRBV4-2 and TRBJ1-1; 9 bases fit TRBD1. The CDR3 contains 15 residues. Unmatched junction bases numbered 10, after V lost 4 bases and J lost 7 bases. Germline loops: CDR1 LGHNA, CDR2 YNFKEQ.

This chain joins TRBV12-3 or TRBV12-4 and TRBJ2-2, with D unclear. There are 13 residues in the CDR3. Deletions cut 2 bases from V and 5 bases from J, with 6 bases between. CDR3 in amino acids: CASSLMATGELFF. In nucleotides, the CDR3 is TGTGCCAGCAGTTTAATGGCAACCGGGGAGCTGTTTTTT.

V usage is TRBV27 and J usage is TRBJ2-5; D perhaps matches TRBD1 (6 bases). The V gene's germline CDR1 is MNHEY and CDR2 SMNVEV (reference sequence). The CDR3 length is 17 residues. V was shortened by 3 bases and J by 2 bases, with 19 bases between the two germline ends. The CDR3 DNA sequence: TGTGCCAGCAGTTTTACACAGGGAAGAGTGGGTCAAGAGACCCAGTACTTC. Protein product: CASSFTQGRVGQETQYF.

V and J are TRBV4-1 and TRBJ2-3; D possibly corresponds to TRBD1 (6 bases). The V gene lost 1 base and the J gene lost 7 bases, with 12 bases spanning the gap. The CDR3 loop spans 14 amino acids. Germline values: CDR1 MGHRA, CDR2 YSYEKL. CDR3 DNA sequence: TGCGCCAGCAGCCAAGGGACAGCTGCGAATACGCAGTATTTT. Translated, it gives CASSQGTAANTQYF.

This clone appeared a few times. The CDR3: CAWSLNTEAFF. CDR3 bases: TGTGCCTGGAGTTTAAACACTGAAGCTTTCTTT. This chain joins TRBV30 and TRBJ1-1; D is ambiguous. There are 11 residues in the CDR3. CDR1 is GTSNPN and CDR2 is SVGIG in the germline V gene (reference sequence). V lost 2 bases to trimming and J lost 2 bases, with 3 bases between them.

CDR3 loop: CASSFRVRGYEQYF. The CDR3 DNA reads as TGTGCCAGCAGTTTTCGTGTCAGGGGGTACGAGCAGTACTTC. This rearrangement joins TRBV28 to TRBJ2-7, with 7 bases matching TRBD1. Germline values: CDR1 MDHEN, CDR2 SYDVKM. The CDR3 covers 14 residues. Trimming cost V 3 bases and J 4 bases; bases outside gene matches: 6. The full variable domain, rest sourced from reference TRBV28 and TRBJ2-7, is DVKVTQSSRYLVKRTGEKVFLECVQDMDHENMFWYRQDPGLGLRLIYFSYDVKMKEKGDIPEGYSVSREKKERFSLILESASTNQTSMYLCASSFRVRGYEQYFGPGTRLTVT.

This clone was seen once. This chain joins TRBV7-2 and TRBJ1-4, with 10 bases identical to TRBD1. CDR1 is SGHTA, CDR2 FQGNSA, per germline. V trimming: 5 bases; J trimming: 6 bases; junction bases outside the gene matches: 6. This CDR3 has 15 amino acids. CDR3 region: CASSPPGQGYEKLFF. The DNA of the CDR3 is TGTGCCAGCAGCCCACCGGGACAGGGGTATGAAAAACTGTTTTTT.

The chain has TRBV24-1 and TRBJ2-1; D call uncertain. CDR1 and CDR2 (germline): KGHDR, SFDVKD. This CDR3 spans 14 amino acids. V lost 4 bases to trimming and J lost 6 bases, with 12 bases between them. CDR3: CATSDYTRSNEQFF. CDR3 nucleotides: TGTGCCACCAGTGACTATACCCGCTCCAATGAGCAGTTCTTC.

This rearrangement joins TRBV19 to TRBJ1-5, with D perhaps matching TRBD1 (6 bases). V was shortened by 1 base and J by 4 bases, with 14 bases between the two germline ends. Germline V lookup: CDR1 LNHDA, CDR2 SQIVND (reference sequence). This CDR3 has 16 amino acids. CDR3 in amino acids: CASSIGGQRGNQPQHF. In nucleotides, the CDR3 is TGTGCCAGTAGTATAGGGGGCCAGAGGGGGAATCAGCCCCAGCATTTT.

This clone showed up just once. The chain combines TRBV14 with TRBJ1-2; TRBD1 aligns across 9 bases. After removal of 2 bases from V and 4 bases from J, the junction contained 5 bases not matched to a gene. From germline, CDR1 is SGHDN and CDR2 FVKESK. The CDR3 contains 15 residues. In DNA form, the CDR3 reads TGTGCCAGCAGCCAAACAGGGGGCGCCGTCTATGGCTACACCTTC. Translating it yields CASSQTGGAVYGYTF.

The J gene is TRBJ2-3, the V gene TRBV4-3, with TRBD2 matching over 11 bases. With V trimmed by 1 base and J by 6 bases, 6 bases remained unmatched. Germline CDR1 reads LGHNA; CDR2 reads YSLEER. This CDR3 is 16 amino acids long. The CDR3 DNA follows: TGCGCCAGCAGCCAAGTAGCGGGAGGGCCATCGGATACGCAGTATTTT. Translating it yields CASSQVAGGPSDTQYF.

Written as DNA, the CDR3 is TGTGCCAGCAGCTCACAGGGGGCGCGGGGCTATGGCTACACCTTC. It yields the protein CASSSQGARGYGYTF. The chain combines TRBV28 with TRBJ1-2; 9 bases are a match to TRBD1. Germline assignment: CDR1 MDHEN and CDR2 SYDVKM. The CDR3 spans 15 residues. The junction had 9 bases not matched to a gene; V was cut back by 6 bases and J by 4 bases.

This chain joins TRBV4-2 and TRBJ2-7; 13 bases agree with TRBD2. J was trimmed by 7 bases and V by 5 bases; bases with no gene match: 5. CDR1 is LGHNA, CDR2 YNFKEQ, per germline. This CDR3 comprises 14 residues. The CDR3 region has the DNA TGTGCCAGCAGCTCACTAGCGGGAGGGAATGAGCAGTACTTC. Its protein product is CASSSLAGGNEQYF.

This CDR3 is CASSDQGGMNTEAFF. The CDR3 DNA reads TGCGCCAGCAGCGACCAGGGGGGAATGAACACTGAAGCTTTCTTT. J is TRBJ1-1 and V is TRBV5-1; 7 bases are a match to TRBD1. Germline loops: CDR1 SGHRS, CDR2 YFSETQ. This CDR3 spans 15 amino acids. After removal of 4 bases from V and 0 bases from J, the junction contained 6 bases not matched to a gene.

CDR3 in DNA: TGTGCCAGCAGCGACGGGAGTCTCTATGGCTACACCTTC. This translates into CASSDGSLYGYTF. This rearrangement joins TRBV12-3 or TRBV12-4 to TRBJ1-2; D unresolved. V lost 6 bases to trimming and J lost 4 bases, with 12 bases between them. The length of the CDR3 is 13 residues.

The chain has TRBV12-3 or TRBV12-4 and TRBJ2-7; D not resolved. Between the trimmed V and J ends, which lost 3 bases and 2 bases, there was a span of 8 bases. The CDR3 runs 13 residues. The CDR3 is CASSFSSAYEQYF. As DNA, the CDR3 is TGTGCCAGCAGTTTCAGCTCGGCCTACGAGCAGTACTTC.

This clone was found once. This chain uses TRBV28 with TRBJ1-2; D possibly corresponds to TRBD1 (6 bases). The CDR3 sequence is 15 residues long. Germline loops: CDR1 MDHEN, CDR2 SYDVKM. The V end was cut by 5 bases, the J end by 3 bases, with 16 bases between. The CDR3 sequence: CASSTGGGLHYGYTF. CDR3 sequence (DNA): TGTGCCAGCAGTACGGGGGGCGGGTTGCACTATGGCTACACCTTC.

The chain has TRBV28 and TRBJ1-5; 7 positions match TRBD1. The CDR3 consists of 19 residues. V shed 3 bases, J shed 0 bases, and the junction held 14 bases outside the gene matches. In germline, CDR1 is MDHEN, CDR2 SYDVKM. CDR3 coding DNA: TGTGCCAGCAGTTTTAGGGATTTTGGGACAGTATATAGCAATCAGCCCCAGCATTTT. It yields the protein CASSFRDFGTVYSNQPQHF.

The chain links TRBV9 to TRBJ1-4, with 9 nucleotides matching TRBD1. In germline, CDR1 is SGDLS, CDR2 YYNGEE. The CDR3 loop spans 14 amino acids. Trimming cost V 3 bases and J 8 bases; bases outside gene matches: 5. The CDR3 DNA sequence: TGTGCCAGCAGCGGGGGACAGGGTGGGGAAAAACTGTTTTTT. It yields the protein CASSGGQGGEKLFF.

The sample holds one count of this clone. The junction departs from the called germline gene at one end, perhaps through a read error. J is TRBJ2-1 and V is TRBV7-3, with TRBD2 matching 10 bases. From germline, CDR1 is SGHTA and CDR2 FQGTGA. The CDR3 loop spans 15 amino acids. The CDR3 reads CASSLTSGAYNEQFF. CDR3 nucleotide sequence: TGTGCCAGCAGTTTAACTAGCGGGGCTTACAATGAGCAGTTCTTC.

The chain has TRBV27 and TRBJ2-2; D not certain. The CDR3 consists of 15 residues. V lost 0 bases, J lost 3 bases, and 8 bases lay in between. Germline CDR1 and CDR2: MNHEY and SMNVEV (reference sequence). CDR3 nucleotide sequence: TGTGCCAGCAGTTTATCAGGTTCTCACACCGGGGAGCTGTTTTTT. Amino acid sequence: CASSLSGSHTGELFF.

In the case of this clone: The junction and the germline gene differ at one end; a read error may be behind it. The chain joins TRBV7-2 to TRBJ2-3, with 11 nucleotides matching TRBD2. Germline V gene lookup returns CDR1 SGHTA and CDR2 FQGNSA. CDR3 size: 14 residues. The CDR3 DNA follows: TGTGCCAGCCGCTTAGCGGGAGGGACAGATACGCAGTATTTT. Protein: CASRLAGGTDTQYF.

The chain carries TRBV4-3 and TRBJ1-1; a weak D match, TRBD1 (6 bases). Trimming took off 0 bases at V and 3 bases at J, with 11 bases between the two ends. The germline V gene has CDR1 LGHNA and CDR2 YSLEER. CDR3 length: 15 residues. CDR3 region: CASSQELSGDTEAFF. Written as DNA, the CDR3 is TGCGCCAGCAGCCAAGAGTTATCAGGGGACACTGAAGCTTTCTTT.

This clone has just a few counts. J is TRBJ1-1 and V is TRBV6-5; 8 bases align to TRBD1. The germline V gene encodes CDR1 MNHEY and CDR2 SVGAGI. CDR3 length: 14 amino acids. Trimming took 7 bases from V and 1 from J; bases not matched to a gene: 5. Written as DNA, the CDR3 is TGTGCCAGCACCAAACAGGGGGGGAACACTGAAGCTTTCTTT. Translating gives CASTKQGGNTEAFF.